The 28 T cell receptor beta chains reported below all come from one sample, sequenced in a study of PD-1 blockade in classical Hodgkin lymphoma. Each of the patients experienced relapse following autologous stem cell transplantation, and their brentuximab vedotin exposure differed. Some clones are missing from TCRdb's copy, which holds only in-frame ones; the method was immunoSEQ multiplex PCR. The sample has around 70,000 clones; roughly two thirds are singletons. The starting material was peripheral blood mononuclear cells (PBMCs), obtained before the second cycle of nivolumab. These receptors came from a human donor with classical Hodgkin lymphoma.

This clone was detected once. This chain links TRBV6-5 with TRBJ2-1; perhaps TRBD2 as D (6 bases). The CDR3 has 14 amino acids. Germline lookup yields CDR1 MNHEY and CDR2 SVGAGI. V lost 0 bases and J lost 7, with 10 bases in between. The CDR3 DNA sequence: TGTGCCAGCAGTTACTCGCGGGGAAGGAATGAGCAGTTCTTC. Translating it yields CASSYSRGRNEQFF.

In DNA, the CDR3 is TGTGCCAGCAGCTTCCTAGCGGGAGGGCTCACAGATACGCAGTATTTT. Translated: CASSFLAGGLTDTQYF. The J gene is TRBJ2-3, the V gene TRBV11-3; TRBD2 matches 12 bases. Germline V gene lookup returns CDR1 SGHNT and CDR2 YENEEA. The length of the CDR3 is 16 residues. Trimming removed 3 bases from V and 2 bases from J; junction bases left unmatched: 3.

Note on this clone: Other nucleotide sequences from this sample produce the same CDR3. For the CDR3, the DNA is TGCAGCGGGGGACTTCAAGAGACCCAGTACTTC. This encodes CSGGLQETQYF. The chain joins TRBV29-1 to TRBJ2-5, with D possibly matching TRBD2 (6 bases). The CDR3 covers 11 residues. V lost 7 bases to trimming and J lost 2 bases, with 8 bases between them. Germline V CDR1 and CDR2: SQVTM, ANQGSEA.

This clone was seen just once. V is TRBV5-6 and J is TRBJ1-1; TRBD1 might be the D (6 bases). The V gene lost 1 base and the J gene lost 6 bases, with 13 bases spanning the gap. CDR1 and CDR2 from the germline V gene are SGHDT and YYEEEE. CDR3 size: 14 residues. The CDR3 is CASSLQGTTAEAFF. The CDR3 DNA follows: TGTGCCAGCAGCTTGCAGGGGACTACAGCTGAAGCTTTCTTT.

The chain recombines TRBV16 with TRBJ2-7; TRBD1 matches at 8 bases. The CDR3 totals 14 residues. From germline, CDR1 is KGHSY and CDR2 FQNENV. Losses at the gene ends were 8 bases for V and 1 base for J; bases not matched to a gene: 7. CDR3 sequence (DNA): TGTGCCAGCGGACTTCGGACAGGGTCCTACGAGCAGTACTTC. Its protein is CASGLRTGSYEQYF. The whole variable domain, remainder taken from reference TRBV16 and TRBJ2-7, is GEEVAQTPKHLVRGEGQKAKLYCAPIKGHSYVFWYQQVLKNEFKFLISFQNENVFDETGMPKERFSAKCLPNSPCSLEIQATKLEDSAVYFCASGLRTGSYEQYFGPGTRLTVT.

The J gene is TRBJ2-3, the V gene TRBV9; D is perhaps TRBD1 (6 bases). The germline gives CDR1 SGDLS, CDR2 YYNGEE. Trimming stripped 0 bases from V and 4 bases from J, with 9 bases between. The CDR3 extends over 14 amino acids. This CDR3 reads CASSVVDRADTQYF. CDR3 bases: TGTGCCAGCAGCGTAGTGGACAGAGCAGATACGCAGTATTTT. The complete variable domain, with remaining parts taken from reference TRBV9 and TRBJ2-3, reads DSGVTQTPKHLITATGQRVTLRCSPRSGDLSVYWYQQSLDQGLQFLIQYYNGEERAKGNILERFSAQQFPDLHSELNLSSLELGDSALYFCASSVVDRADTQYFGPGTRLTVL.

The genes are TRBV5-6 and TRBJ2-2; D gene uncertain. Trimming took 4 bases from V and 5 from J, leaving 9 bases between them. From germline, CDR1 is SGHDT and CDR2 YYEEEE. The CDR3 is 13 amino acids. The CDR3 sequence is CASSQSGTGELFF. CDR3 coding DNA: TGTGCCAGCAGCCAATCCGGTACCGGGGAGCTGTTTTTT.

Turning to this clone: A junction end diverges from the germline sequence, so it may reflect a read error. This chain uses TRBV4-1 with TRBJ1-1; D possibly corresponds to TRBD1 (6 bases). This CDR3 has 15 amino acids. Germline V gene data show CDR1 as MGHRA and CDR2 as YSYEKL. The chain's CDR3 is CAGSQPTHRDAGAFF. In nucleotides, the CDR3 is TGCGCCGGCAGCCAACCCACCCACAGGGACGCTGGAGCTTTCTTT.

This chain connects TRBV11-3 to TRBJ1-4; 9 bases line up with TRBD1. V lost 5 bases and J lost 2; bases outside the gene matches: 12. CDR1 is SGHNT and CDR2 is YENEEA in the germline V gene. This CDR3 is built from 18 residues. The DNA for the CDR3 is TGTGCCAGCAGCCGAGGGGACAGGGTCCTTGCCACTAATGAAAAACTGTTTTTT. Its translation: CASSRGDRVLATNEKLFF.

The rearrangement uses TRBV7-9 and TRBJ2-1; D is perhaps TRBD2 (5 bases). The CDR3 consists of 13 residues. With 3 bases removed from V and 10 bases from J, the gap between germline ends came to 13 bases. The germline V gene has CDR1 SEHNR and CDR2 FQNEAQ (reference sequence). The chain's CDR3 is CASSFVGEGEQFF. CDR3 sequence (DNA): TGTGCCAGCAGCTTTGTGGGAGAAGGAGAGCAGTTCTTC.

The chain uses TRBV27 and TRBJ2-7; TRBD1 aligns across 9 bases. The ends lost 3 bases at V and 5 bases at J; junction bases unmatched: 8. CDR3 size: 15 residues. From germline, CDR1 is MNHEY and CDR2 SMNVEV (reference sequence). The CDR3 protein is CASSFSGTGYDEQYF. CDR3 nucleotides: TGTGCCAGCAGTTTCTCCGGGACAGGGTACGACGAGCAGTACTTC.

This clone appeared once. The V and J genes are TRBV18 and TRBJ2-7; 9 bases align to TRBD1. Germline CDR1 and CDR2: KGHSH and LQKENI. Unmatched junction bases numbered 8, after V lost 3 bases and J lost 2 bases. CDR3 length: 16 amino acids. The DNA of the CDR3 is TGTGCCAGCTCACCGCCGACAGGGGGAGGAACCTACGAGCAGTACTTC. Translating gives CASSPPTGGGTYEQYF. Drawing the rest from reference TRBV18 and TRBJ2-7, the complete variable domain is NAGVMQNPRHLVRRRGQEARLRCSPMKGHSHVYWYRQLPEEGLKFMVYLQKENIIDESGMPKERFSAEFPKEGPSILRIQQVVRGDSAAYFCASSPPTGGGTYEQYFGPGTRLTVT.

V is TRBV2 and J is TRBJ1-5; possible D gene TRBD1, 5 bases. This CDR3 region has 15 residues. Trimming shortened V by 4 bases and J by 4 bases, and 14 bases separated the two germline ends. CDR1 and CDR2 from the germline V gene are SNHLY and FYNNEI. Written as DNA, the CDR3 is TGTGCCAGCAGTGGGATAAGGGGTGGGAATCAGCCCCAGCATTTT. Protein sequence: CASSGIRGGNQPQHF.

V gene TRBV5-1 combines with J gene TRBJ2-1; D gene unclear. The CDR3 extends over 11 amino acids. Germline assignment: CDR1 SGHRS and CDR2 YFSETQ. V was trimmed by 3 bases and J by 9 bases, leaving 7 bases between them. CDR3 loop: CASSYGVEQFF. DNA for the CDR3: TGCGCCAGCAGCTATGGAGTTGAGCAGTTCTTC.

This rearrangement joins TRBV6-4 to TRBJ1-1, with 7 bases aligning to TRBD1. The CDR3 is 13 residues long. The trim removed 6 bases at V and 2 bases at J, leaving 3 bases unmatched. Germline CDR1 is MRHNA and CDR2 is SNTAGT. CDR3 residues: CASRTGSNTEAFF. The CDR3, as DNA: TGTGCCAGCAGGACAGGGTCTAACACTGAAGCTTTCTTT.

This chain connects TRBV19 to TRBJ1-1; TRBD1 might be the D (6 bases). Germline loops: CDR1 LNHDA, CDR2 SQIVND (reference sequence). The ends were cut back, 11 bases at V and 0 bases at J, with 22 bases in the middle. The CDR3 covers 16 residues. The CDR3 reads CAASPGGRSLNTEAFF. The CDR3 DNA follows: TGTGCCGCCTCCCCCGGGGGCAGAAGTTTGAACACTGAAGCTTTCTTT.

The V gene is TRBV2, the J gene TRBJ2-3; perhaps TRBD2 as D (5 bases). Germline V lookup: CDR1 SNHLY, CDR2 FYNNEI. The CDR3 loop spans 14 amino acids. The germline V and J ends were trimmed by 6 bases and 0 bases, with 10 bases remaining between them. The CDR3 is CASSLAASTDTQYF. The CDR3, as DNA: TGTGCCAGCAGCCTAGCCGCTAGCACAGATACGCAGTATTTT.

This chain connects TRBV2 to TRBJ1-6; 11 bases are a match to TRBD1. There are 16 residues in the CDR3. V lost 7 bases and J lost 7; bases outside the gene matches: 9. Germline V gives CDR1 SNHLY, CDR2 FYNNEI. CDR3 residues: CASIADRGPWNSPLHF. DNA for the CDR3: TGTGCCAGCATCGCGGACAGGGGGCCATGGAATTCACCCCTCCACTTT.

This clone has only a few counts. This chain links TRBV29-1 with TRBJ1-1; TRBD1 matches 9 bases. J was trimmed by 1 base and V by 4 bases; bases with no gene match: 7. The CDR3 consists of 15 residues. CDR1 is SQVTM and CDR2 is ANQGSEA in the germline V gene. The CDR3 loop is CSVVGQGGPNTEAFF. The CDR3 DNA reads TGCAGCGTTGTGGGACAGGGAGGGCCGAACACTGAAGCTTTCTTT.

This clone was found a few times. V and J are TRBV28 and TRBJ1-4; 10 bases line up with TRBD1. V shed 4 bases and J 4 bases; nucleotides not matched to a gene: 0. Germline V CDR1 and CDR2: MDHEN, SYDVKM. This CDR3 region has 14 residues. The CDR3 sequence: CASSWTGGNEKLFF. The CDR3 region has the DNA TGTGCCAGCAGTTGGACAGGGGGTAATGAAAAACTGTTTTTT.

In regard to this clone: At one of its ends the junction is not consistent with the germline gene, which may arise from a read error. The rearrangement joins TRBV5-1 to TRBJ2-3; D gene ambiguous. The CDR3 is made up of 13 amino acids. CDR1 SGHRS and CDR2 YFSETQ come from the germline V gene. CDR3 loop: CASSVSSTDTQYF. Here the CDR3 DNA reads TGTGCCAGCAGCGTTTCTAGCACAGATACGCAGTATTTT.

The rearrangement links TRBV5-1 to TRBJ2-3, with D perhaps matching TRBD1 (5 bases). Trimming removed 0 bases at V and 2 bases at J, with 7 bases between. This CDR3 spans 14 amino acids. The germline gives CDR1 SGHRS, CDR2 YFSETQ. The CDR3 bases are TGCGCCAGCAGCTTGGGACAGTCCACAGATACGCAGTATTTT. Translation gives CASSLGQSTDTQYF.

In regard to this clone: A junction boundary mismatches the germline segment, possibly from a read error. This chain links TRBV30 with TRBJ1-5, with 7 bases that match TRBD1. Germline assignment: CDR1 GTSNPN and CDR2 SVGIG (reference sequence). This CDR3 has 15 amino acids. Here the CDR3 reads CVWSLSGQYNQPQHF. In nucleotides, the CDR3 is TGTGTCTGGAGTTTATCGGGACAGTACAATCAGCCCCAGCATTTT.

The gene calls are TRBV21-1 and TRBJ2-7; TRBD1, the table's D call, was not compared with the DNA. TRBV21-1 represents a pseudogene. The CDR3 is made up of 15 amino acids. The CDR3 DNA follows: TGTGCCAGCACCCACCGGGACAGGGCTCCCTACGAGCAGTACTTC. Protein: CASTHRDRAPYEQYF.

The chain has TRBV13 and TRBJ2-5, with TRBD2 matching over 8 bases. Germline-derived CDR1 and CDR2 are PRHDT and FYEKMQ (reference sequence). This CDR3 has 14 amino acids. Germline trimming cut 5 bases from V and 4 bases from J; bases unmatched to any gene: 6. CDR3 sequence reads: CASSPRGARETQYF. The CDR3 coding sequence is TGTGCCAGCAGCCCGCGGGGGGCAAGAGAGACCCAGTACTTC.

The V gene is TRBV28, the J gene TRBJ1-3; D is unclear. This CDR3 region has 17 residues. V was pared by 7 bases and J by 3 bases, with 22 bases between. Germline V gene lookup returns CDR1 MDHEN and CDR2 SYDVKM. CDR3 bases: TGTGCCAGCATCCCGCCGGGCAGGTTTCTTGGTGGAAACACCATATATTTT. Encoded protein: CASIPPGRFLGGNTIYF.

This clone was recorded a few times. The genes are TRBV19 and TRBJ1-5; TRBD1 aligns across 7 bases. CDR1 and CDR2 (germline): LNHDA, SQIVND (reference sequence). The V gene end was trimmed by 9 bases and the J gene end by 3 bases; junction bases not matched to a gene: 5. CDR3 length equals 13 residues. The CDR3 sequence is CASAGGINQPQHF. CDR3 DNA: TGTGCCAGCGCAGGGGGAATCAATCAGCCCCAGCATTTT.

J is TRBJ1-2 and V is TRBV28, with D uncertain. Germline V lookup: CDR1 MDHEN, CDR2 SYDVKM. The V end was cut by 7 bases, the J end by 2 bases, with 14 bases between. This CDR3 contains 14 residues. The CDR3 DNA is TGTGCCAGCATCCCCTCGGGTGGGAACTATGGCTACACCTTC. This gives the protein CASIPSGGNYGYTF.